The next 4 T cell receptor beta chains were all read from a single sample in a study of blood T cell repertoires in COVID-19. TCRdb's copy holds only in-frame clones and misses some; the assay was immunoSEQ multiplex PCR. Of just over 300,000 clones listed, roughly nine tenths were seen once; the top ten hold roughly 2.3%. The sample was peripheral blood. The receptors were gathered from a man younger than 35 with active or convalescent COVID-19.

The chain couples TRBV2 to TRBJ2-4; unclear D gene. Trimming took off 1 base at V and 0 bases at J, with 4 bases between the two ends. Germline CDR1 and CDR2: SNHLY and FYNNEI. This CDR3 is 14 amino acids long. The CDR3 spells CASSEDRAKNIQYF. As DNA, the CDR3 is TGTGCCAGCAGTGAAGACAGAGCCAAAAACATTCAGTACTTC.

The V and J genes are TRBV5-1 and TRBJ2-3, with 9 bases aligning to TRBD1. The CDR3 consists of 19 residues. From germline, CDR1 is SGHRS and CDR2 YFSETQ. V gave up 5 bases and J gave up 2 bases; unmatched junction bases: 18. CDR3 bases: TGCGCCAGCAGGGGGACAGGGTCAGCCCTAGCGGAGCACACAGATACGCAGTATTTT. It is translated as CASRGTGSALAEHTDTQYF.

V usage is TRBV5-5 and J usage is TRBJ2-1, with D possibly being TRBD2 (6 bases). CDR3 length: 14 residues. Trimming removed 0 bases at V and 7 bases at J, with 11 bases between. CDR1 SGHKS and CDR2 YYEKEE come from the germline V gene (reference sequence). For the CDR3, the DNA is TGTGCCAGCAGCTTGGGTCTGCGGGAAAATGAGCAGTTCTTC. Translating it yields CASSLGLRENEQFF.

In its sample, this clone was seen once. V is TRBV5-1 and J is TRBJ2-5, with TRBD1 as a possible D gene (5 bases). Deletions cut 0 bases from V and 0 bases from J, with 6 bases between. The CDR3 loop spans 14 amino acids. Germline lookup yields CDR1 SGHRS and CDR2 YFSETQ. As DNA, the CDR3 is TGCGCCAGCAGCTTGGGACAGTACCAAGAGACCCAGTACTTC. This translates into CASSLGQYQETQYF.